This is a list of T cell receptor beta chains from one sample in a study of CD8+CD57+ T cells in acquired aplastic anemia. TCRdb reanalysed the reads using MiXCR and keeps one entry per CDR3 protein. The sample contains about 200,000 distinct CDR3 sequences, approximately 65% of which appear only once. Sequenced material: sorted CD4+, CD8+, or CD8+CD57+ T cells (not recorded which) from PBMCs. These receptors came from a human donor with aplastic anemia. The CDR3 runs from the conserved cysteine through the conserved F or W. The order of the fields is J gene, clone size, V gene, D gene, CDR3 protein, CDR3 DNA. The D gene is left open where the match is weak. Some rows have no size entry. The others give once, few or many, or a class for an expanded clone.

J gene: TRBJ2-7
clone size: once
V gene: TRBV2
D gene: TRBD1
CDR3 protein: CASSGRLGQIDDRYF
CDR3 DNA: TGTGCCAGCAGTGGAAGGTTGGGACAGATCGACGACCGGTACTTC

J gene: TRBJ1-4
clone size: .
V gene: TRBV5-1
D gene: .
CDR3 protein: CASSTGGSNEKLFF
CDR3 DNA: TGCGCCAGCAGCACCGGGGGGTCTAATGAAAAACTGTTTTTT

J gene: TRBJ1-2
clone size: .
V gene: TRBV5-1
D gene: .
CDR3 protein: CASSLLARGGGYTF
CDR3 DNA: TGTGCCAGCAGCTTGCTGGCAAGGGGGGGAGGCTACACCTTC

J gene: TRBJ2-7
clone size: .
V gene: TRBV29-1
D gene: .
CDR3 protein: CSVLTGTLGYEQYF
CDR3 DNA: TGCAGCGTTCTGACAGGTACCCTAGGGTACGAGCAGTACTTC

J gene: TRBJ2-7
clone size: .
V gene: TRBV20-1
D gene: TRBD2
CDR3 protein: CSARAGGPYEQYF
CDR3 DNA: TGCAGTGCTAGGGCGGGGGGGCCCTACGAGCAGTACTTC

J gene: TRBJ1-2
clone size: few
V gene: TRBV27
D gene: .
CDR3 protein: CASSFGGALSGYTF
CDR3 DNA: TGTGCCAGCAGTTTTGGGGGGGCGCTCTCCGGCTACACCTTC

J gene: TRBJ2-7
clone size: .
V gene: TRBV5-6
D gene: .
CDR3 protein: CASSLLDLGAAEQYF
CDR3 DNA: TGTGCCAGCAGCTTATTGGATTTGGGGGCGGCCGAGCAGTACTTC

J gene: TRBJ1-5
clone size: .
V gene: TRBV20-1
D gene: .
CDR3 protein: CSAMSASHNQPQHF
CDR3 DNA: TGCAGTGCTATGTCTGCCAGCCACAATCAGCCCCAGCATTTT

J gene: TRBJ2-7
clone size: many
V gene: TRBV7-9
D gene: .
CDR3 protein: CASLKSGGGEQYF
CDR3 DNA: TGTGCCAGCCTCAAAAGTGGGGGCGGCGAGCAGTACTTC

J gene: TRBJ2-7
clone size: .
V gene: TRBV9
D gene: TRBD1
CDR3 protein: CASSRAGGQYYEQYF
CDR3 DNA: TGTGCCAGCAGCCGCGCTGGGGGACAGTACTACGAGCAGTACTTC

J gene: TRBJ1-1
clone size: once
V gene: TRBV19
D gene: .
CDR3 protein: CASSMWQPPEAFF
CDR3 DNA: TGTGCCAGTAGTATGTGGCAGCCCCCTGAAGCTTTCTTT

J gene: TRBJ1-2
clone size: .
V gene: TRBV7-2
D gene: TRBD1
CDR3 protein: CASSTWTGGNGYTF
CDR3 DNA: TGTGCCAGCAGCACGTGGACAGGGGGCAATGGCTACACCTTC

J gene: TRBJ2-7
clone size: .
V gene: TRBV5-6
D gene: .
CDR3 protein: CASSLVQDSYEQYF
CDR3 DNA: TGTGCCAGCAGCTTGGTCCAGGACTCCTACGAGCAGTACTTC

J gene: TRBJ1-2
clone size: .
V gene: TRBV6-1
D gene: .
CDR3 protein: CASSEADYGYTF
CDR3 DNA: TGTGCCAGCAGTGAGGCAGACTATGGCTACACCTTC

J gene: TRBJ2-5
clone size: few
V gene: TRBV29-1
D gene: .
CDR3 protein: CSVEPIRAGETQYF
CDR3 DNA: TGCAGCGTTGAACCGATAAGGGCGGGAGAGACCCAGTACTTC

J gene: TRBJ2-3
clone size: .
V gene: TRBV24-1
D gene: TRBD1
CDR3 protein: CATSDRPGTGNPDTQYF
CDR3 DNA: TGTGCCACCAGTGACCGCCCCGGGACAGGGAATCCAGATACGCAGTATTTT

J gene: TRBJ2-1
clone size: .
V gene: TRBV10-3
D gene: .
CDR3 protein: CAISPGPSYNEQFF
CDR3 DNA: TGTGCCATCAGTCCGGGACCCTCCTACAATGAGCAGTTCTTC

J gene: TRBJ2-7
clone size: .
V gene: TRBV5-6
D gene: TRBD1
CDR3 protein: CASSETGGLDEQYF
CDR3 DNA: TGTGCCAGCAGTGAGACAGGGGGCCTCGACGAGCAGTACTTC

J gene: TRBJ1-5
clone size: .
V gene: TRBV6-2/TRBV6-3
D gene: TRBD1
CDR3 protein: CASSWTGPNQPQHF
CDR3 DNA: TGTGCCAGCAGTTGGACAGGGCCCAATCAGCCCCAGCATTTT

J gene: TRBJ1-6
clone size: .
V gene: TRBV7-9
D gene: .
CDR3 protein: CASSFGGDISPLHF
CDR3 DNA: TGTGCCAGCAGCTTCGGAGGGGATATCTCACCCCTCCACTTT

J gene: TRBJ2-1
clone size: .
V gene: TRBV10-3
D gene: TRBD1
CDR3 protein: CAISGGTGESEQFF
CDR3 DNA: TGTGCCATCAGTGGAGGGACAGGGGAGAGTGAGCAGTTCTTC

J gene: TRBJ1-1
clone size: .
V gene: TRBV20-1
D gene: .
CDR3 protein: CSAREGREVAEAFF
CDR3 DNA: TGCAGTGCTAGAGAGGGCAGGGAGGTCGCTGAAGCTTTCTTT

J gene: TRBJ1-5
clone size: .
V gene: TRBV15
D gene: .
CDR3 protein: CATSRGDGRNNQPQHF
CDR3 DNA: TGTGCCACCAGCAGAGGGGACGGTCGAAACAATCAGCCCCAGCATTTT

J gene: TRBJ2-1
clone size: .
V gene: TRBV6-4
D gene: .
CDR3 protein: CASSEASYNEQFF
CDR3 DNA: TGTGCCAGCAGTGAGGCTAGCTACAATGAGCAGTTCTTC

J gene: TRBJ2-3
clone size: few
V gene: TRBV12-3/TRBV12-4
D gene: TRBD1
CDR3 protein: CASSRLTGVTDTQYF
CDR3 DNA: TGTGCCAGCAGCCGTCTGACAGGGGTTACAGATACGCAGTATTTT